The next 12 T cell receptor beta chains were all read from a single sample in a study of read filtering for tumor transcriptome and immune sequencing. Molecular barcoded adaptors covering alpha/delta and beta/gamma chains were used on roughly 400 ng RNA. From the reads, TCRdb called clonotypes with MiXCR, one entry per CDR3 protein. The profile shows some 130,000 distinct CDR3 sequences, roughly an eighth of them singletons. Sequencing was carried out using a population of CD138-negative cells sorted from bone marrow. These receptor sequences come from a donor aged 40 or over with multiple myeloma.

This clonotype was observed at least ten times. V usage is TRBV6-2 or TRBV6-3 and J usage is TRBJ1-5; D is undetermined. This CDR3 has 15 residues. CDR1 is MNHEY, CDR2 SVGEGT, per germline. Trimming took 2 bases from V and 0 from J, leaving 8 bases between them. CDR3 amino acids: CASSYRLHSNQPQHF. The CDR3 region has the DNA TGTGCCAGCAGTTACAGACTGCATAGCAATCAGCCCCAGCATTTT.

This clonotype turned up a few times. The chain joins TRBV6-1 to TRBJ2-4; D may be TRBD2 (6 bases). The CDR3 length is 15 residues. V shed 1 base and J shed 1 base, with 8 bases lying between them. CDR1 is MNHNS and CDR2 is SASEGT in the germline V gene. For the CDR3, the DNA is TGTGCCAGCAGTGAAGGGAGGGTCGCCAAAAACATTCAGTACTTC. It yields the protein CASSEGRVAKNIQYF.

The table lists this clonotype with many counts. The gene calls are TRBV20-1 and TRBJ2-5, with TRBD1 as a possible D gene (5 bases). V dropped 6 bases and J dropped 7 bases, with 9 bases sitting between them. This CDR3 region has 10 residues. From germline, CDR1 is DFQATT and CDR2 SNEGSKA (reference sequence). The CDR3 coding sequence is TGCAGTGCCGATACAGGGACCCAGTACTTC. This codes for CSADTGTQYF.

The chain couples TRBV5-1 to TRBJ2-1, with 7 bases fitting TRBD2. The germline V gene encodes CDR1 SGHRS and CDR2 YFSETQ. V shed 2 bases and J 5 bases; nucleotides not matched to a gene: 1. The CDR3 sequence is 13 residues long. The CDR3 spells CASSFLADNEQFF. The CDR3 nucleotides are TGCGCCAGCAGCTTCCTAGCGGACAATGAGCAGTTCTTC. Full variable domain (remainder filled in from reference TRBV5-1 and TRBJ2-1): KAGVTQTPRYLIKTRGQQVTLSCSPISGHRSVSWYQQTPGQGLQFLFEYFSETQRNKGNFPGRFSGRQFSNSRSEMNVSTLELGDSALYLCASSFLADNEQFFGPGTRLTVL.

There are many counts of this clonotype. V usage is TRBV20-1 and J usage is TRBJ1-5, with TRBD1 matching 8 bases. Trimming at V came to 0 bases and at J to 4 bases, leaving 2 bases not matched to a gene. Germline V gene sequence: CDR1 DFQATT, CDR2 SNEGSKA (reference sequence). The length of the CDR3 is 14 residues. The CDR3: CSARETGVNQPQHF. CDR3 nucleotide sequence: TGCAGTGCTAGAGAGACAGGGGTGAATCAGCCCCAGCATTTT.

This clonotype has at least ten counts. This rearrangement joins TRBV21-1 to TRBJ2-7. TRBV21-1 is a known pseudogene. The length of the CDR3 is 14 residues. The CDR3 DNA sequence: TGTGCCAGCAGCCAGGCGGAAAGCTCCTACGAGCAGTACTTC. Residues: CASSQAESSYEQYF.

This chain joins TRBV30 and TRBJ2-2; TRBD1 is a possible D gene (5 bases). Germline-derived CDR1 and CDR2 are GTSNPN and SVGIG (reference sequence). V lost 8 bases and J 4 bases, leaving 8 bases between the germline ends. The CDR3 is 11 amino acids. The CDR3 nucleotides read TGTGCCGGACAAATCACCGGGGAGCTGTTTTTT. It encodes CAGQITGELFF.

This clonotype was seen many times. The rearrangement uses TRBV7-8 and TRBJ1-1; unclear D gene. The CDR3 consists of 16 residues. Germline loops: CDR1 SGHVS, CDR2 FQNEAQ. Trimming shortened V by 5 bases and J by 0 bases, and 16 bases separated the two germline ends. CDR3 sequence: CASSPRRRQMNTEAFF. CDR3 nucleotide sequence: TGTGCCAGCAGCCCCCGACGGCGGCAAATGAACACTGAAGCTTTCTTT.

In its sample, this clonotype was seen many times. V is TRBV27 and J is TRBJ2-1, with TRBD1 matching over 9 bases. This CDR3 region has 16 residues. The germline CDR1 and CDR2 sequences are MNHEY and SMNVEV (reference sequence). V trimming: 3 bases; J trimming: 7 bases; junction bases outside the gene matches: 10. The DNA of the CDR3 is TGTGCCAGCAGTTTGGAGGGACAGGGAATCGGGAATGAGCAGTTCTTC. It encodes CASSLEGQGIGNEQFF.

This clonotype was seen ten or more times. The CDR3 DNA follows: TGTGCCAGTAGTTCCCAGGGGCTGAACACTGAAGCTTTCTTT. Its protein product is CASSSQGLNTEAFF. This sequence joins TRBV19 and TRBJ1-1, with D possibly TRBD1 on 6 matching bases. Between the trimmed V and J ends, which lost 5 bases and 0 bases, there was a span of 10 bases. CDR1 is LNHDA, CDR2 SQIVND, per germline (reference sequence). The CDR3 covers 14 residues.

This clonotype has ten or more counts. The chain links TRBV5-1 to TRBJ2-7; TRBD2 matches at 10 bases. This CDR3 comprises 18 residues. Per germline, CDR1 SGHRS and CDR2 YFSETQ. The V gene end was trimmed by 0 bases and the J gene end by 3 bases; junction bases not matched to a gene: 12. CDR3 amino acids: CASSLVRGPGLADYEQYF. Written as DNA, the CDR3 is TGCGCCAGCAGCTTGGTACGGGGGCCCGGACTAGCGGACTACGAGCAGTACTTC.

This clonotype came up many times. This rearrangement joins TRBV6-2 or TRBV6-3 to TRBJ1-1, with D perhaps matching TRBD1 (5 bases). Trimming removed 1 base from V and 5 bases from J, with 8 bases in between. The CDR3 runs 13 residues. Germline values: CDR1 MNHEY, CDR2 SVGEGT. CDR3: CASSYFRVTEAFF. DNA of the CDR3: TGTGCCAGCAGTTACTTCAGGGTGACTGAAGCTTTCTTT.